This T cell receptor (beta chain) was retrieved from a study of T cells in Graves' hyperthyroidism and ophthalmopathy. Study information: Blood from the periphery was taken at initial diagnosis, before any treatment. General study results and limits: Among clonotypes expanded in thyroid above 0.001, most were also found in blood.

The CDR3 totals 16 residues. The germline gives CDR1 LGHNT, CDR2 FRNRAP. Trimming cost V 5 bases and J 7 bases; bases outside gene matches: 14. Every diagnosis used clinical symptoms, serum thyroxine and TRAb, thyroid ultrasound and orbital computed tomography. 10 ml of fresh peripheral blood supplied the PBMCs. Amplified regions were TCR beta CDR3 sequences from RNA transcripts. Primed by the HTBI set, a first-round RT-PCR was run on the TCR CDR3. MiXCR, run by TCRdb on the multiplex PCR reads, gives a single entry per CDR3 protein. Of about 560,000 distinct CDR3 sequences detected, 12% to 15% appear once; the ten largest clones hold approximately 15%. This clonotype was observed once. As yet, its antigen is unknown.

The sample was blood. The chain combines TRBV12-5 with TRBJ2-3; 8 nucleotides agree with TRBD1. The source is a woman aged 40 to 50 with Graves' hyperthyroidism. The CDR3: CASGPPEGQGTNTQYF. The CDR3 nucleotides read TGTGCTAGTGGTCCACCAGAAGGACAGGGTACGAATACGCAGTATTTT. Together with reference TRBV12-5 and TRBJ2-3, the CDR3 gives the full variable domain: DARVTQTPRHKVTEMGQEVTMRCQPILGHNTVFWYRQTMMQGLELLAYFRNRAPLDDSGMPKDRFSAEMPDATLATLKIQPSEPRDSAVYFCASGPPEGQGTNTQYFGPGTRLTVL.